These 21 T cell receptor beta chains were all obtained from the same sample, sequenced in a study of CD4 T cells in relation to SARS-CoV-2 and coronaviruses. Assay: immunoSEQ multiplex PCR; the TCRdb copy retains only in-frame clones and omits some. The repertoire includes 68,000 or so clones, approximately 95% of them detected once, and 0.2% to 0.25% sits in the top ten. The unexposed donors gave CD4+ T cells in about 2011-2018, prior to COVID-19. The sequencing input was naive CD4+ T cells from PBMCs. Subset: naive CD4+ T cells isolated by negative enrichment. These TCRs come from a human donor in good health.

The gene calls are TRBV2 and TRBJ1-5; D might be TRBD1 (5 bases). Germline loops: CDR1 SNHLY, CDR2 FYNNEI. The length of the CDR3 is 12 residues. Deletions cut 3 bases from V and 9 bases from J, with 9 bases between. This chain's CDR3 is CASSDDSLPQHF. In nucleotides, the CDR3 is TGTGCCAGCAGTGACGACAGTCTGCCCCAGCATTTT.

This chain joins TRBV29-1 and TRBJ2-1; 13 bases align to TRBD2. Germline values: CDR1 SQVTM, CDR2 ANQGSEA. The CDR3 has 16 residues. The V segment lost 4 bases and the J segment 6 bases; nucleotides outside the gene matches: 9. CDR3 region: CSVVDLWTSGSNEQFF. The DNA for the CDR3 is TGCAGCGTTGTAGATTTATGGACTAGCGGGAGCAATGAGCAGTTCTTC.

The chain joins TRBV28 to TRBJ2-5; TRBD2 aligns across 7 bases. V was pared by 5 bases and J by 0 bases, with 6 bases of the junction left unmatched. The germline V gene has CDR1 MDHEN and CDR2 SYDVKM. The CDR3 covers 15 residues. The CDR3 loop is CASSPAGLYQETQYF. As DNA, the CDR3 is TGTGCCAGCAGTCCAGCGGGGCTGTACCAAGAGACCCAGTACTTC.

This chain joins TRBV6-5 and TRBJ2-7, with 10 bases lining up with TRBD1. The CDR3 spans 13 residues. Germline V gives CDR1 MNHEY, CDR2 SVGAGI. V lost 2 bases and J lost 8; bases outside the gene matches: 3. The CDR3 reads CASSYEGQGQQYF. CDR3 nucleotide sequence: TGTGCCAGCAGTTACGAGGGACAGGGGCAGCAGTACTTC.

V and J are TRBV5-1 and TRBJ2-7; 11 bases are shared with TRBD2. The CDR3 consists of 15 residues. Germline CDR1 and CDR2: SGHRS and YFSETQ. V lost 4 bases, J lost 0 bases, and 3 bases stayed unmatched. This CDR3 is CASSVSGRDSYEQYF. CDR3 coding DNA: TGCGCCAGCAGCGTTAGCGGGAGGGACTCCTACGAGCAGTACTTC.

The chain recombines TRBV5-1 with TRBJ2-3, with 12 positions matching TRBD2. Unmatched junction bases numbered 6, after V lost 0 bases and J lost 7 bases. The CDR3 runs to 16 residues. CDR1 and CDR2 (germline): SGHRS, YFSETQ. The CDR3 is CASSLVTSGSSNTQYF. CDR3 sequence (DNA): TGCGCCAGCAGCTTGGTGACTAGCGGGAGCTCGAATACGCAGTATTTT.

CDR3 protein: CASSRDRGPNEKLFF. The CDR3 bases are TGTGCCAGCAGCCGTGACAGGGGTCCCAATGAAAAACTGTTTTTT. The rearrangement joins TRBV3-1 (or the pseudogene TRBV3-2) to TRBJ1-4; 8 bases agree with TRBD1. The junction had 6 bases not matched to a gene; V was cut back by 4 bases and J by 5 bases. The CDR3 has 15 residues. Looked up from germline, CDR1 is LGHDT and CDR2 is YNNKEL (reference sequence).

The chain joins TRBV6-2 or TRBV6-3 to TRBJ2-3; TRBD2 is a possible D gene (5 bases). The length of the CDR3 is 15 residues. The V gene's germline CDR1 is MNHEY and CDR2 SVGEGT. V was trimmed by 0 bases and J by 2 bases, leaving 9 bases between them. CDR3 DNA: TGTGCCAGCAGTTACTCATCGAGGGACACAGATACGCAGTATTTT. This encodes CASSYSSRDTDTQYF.

The chain joins TRBV2 to TRBJ2-2; possible D gene TRBD1, 6 bases. The CDR3 covers 14 residues. Per germline, CDR1 SNHLY and CDR2 FYNNEI. V lost 7 bases and J lost 8, with 17 bases in between. The CDR3 reads CASKTAGVRGELFF. CDR3 DNA sequence: TGTGCCAGCAAAACGGCAGGGGTTCGAGGGGAGCTGTTTTTT.

This rearrangement joins TRBV6-5 to TRBJ1-5, with 9 bases aligning to TRBD1. Germline CDR1 and CDR2: MNHEY and SVGAGI. The CDR3 runs 15 residues. J was trimmed by 5 bases and V by 6 bases; bases with no gene match: 8. CDR3 bases: TGTGCCAGCAGGAACCTATGGGACAGGGATCAGCCCCAGCATTTT. Encoded protein: CASRNLWDRDQPQHF.

The chain joins TRBV5-4 to TRBJ2-3; perhaps TRBD2 as D (6 bases). The germline gives CDR1 SGHNT, CDR2 YYREEE (reference sequence). The CDR3 is made up of 13 amino acids. V was pared by 5 bases and J by 4 bases, with 11 bases between. CDR3 amino acids: CASSSTSADTQYF. CDR3 bases: TGTGCCAGCAGTTCGACTAGTGCAGATACGCAGTATTTT. The full variable domain, with the rest looked up from reference TRBV5-4 and TRBJ2-3, is ETGVTQSPTHLIKTRGQQVTLRCSSQSGHNTVSWYQQALGQGPQFIFQYYREEENGRGNFPPRFSGLQFPNYSSELNVNALELDDSALYLCASSSTSADTQYFGPGTRLTVL.

The chain couples TRBV5-5 to TRBJ1-4; D call uncertain. Per the germline V gene, CDR1 is SGHKS and CDR2 is YYEKEE (reference sequence). Trimming removed 7 bases from V and 5 bases from J, with 12 bases in between. The CDR3 has 13 residues. The CDR3 protein is CASGLSPNEKLFF. CDR3 sequence (DNA): TGTGCCAGCGGACTTAGTCCCAATGAAAAACTGTTTTTT. The full variable domain, in which reference TRBV5-5 and TRBJ1-4 provide the parts outside the CDR3, is DAGVTQSPTHLIKTRGQQVTLRCSPISGHKSVSWYQQVLGQGPQFIFQYYEKEERGRGNFPDRFSARQFPNYSSELNVNALLLGDSALYLCASGLSPNEKLFFGSGTQLSVL.

V and J are TRBV12-3 or TRBV12-4 and TRBJ1-1; TRBD1 aligns across 7 bases. The CDR3 loop spans 13 amino acids. The V gene end was trimmed by 3 bases and the J gene end by 4 bases; junction bases not matched to a gene: 2. CDR3 residues: CASSFTGVTEAFF. The CDR3 region has the DNA TGTGCCAGCAGTTTTACAGGGGTCACTGAAGCTTTCTTT.

The V gene is TRBV18, the J gene TRBJ1-1; the D gene is possibly TRBD1 (5 bases). V was shortened by 4 bases and J by 1 base, with 10 bases between the two germline ends. The CDR3 is made up of 14 amino acids. Germline lookup yields CDR1 KGHSH and CDR2 LQKENI. The CDR3 spells CASSQGLGNTEAFF. As DNA, the CDR3 is TGTGCCAGCTCACAGGGACTAGGGAACACTGAAGCTTTCTTT. Filled out from reference TRBV18 and TRBJ1-1, the complete variable domain reads NAGVMQNPRHLVRRRGQEARLRCSPMKGHSHVYWYRQLPEEGLKFMVYLQKENIIDESGMPKERFSAEFPKEGPSILRIQQVVRGDSAAYFCASSQGLGNTEAFFGQGTRLTVV.

The count of this clone is one. The rearrangement joins TRBV30 to TRBJ2-7, with D perhaps TRBD2 (5 bases). The CDR3 consists of 13 residues. V was shortened by 4 bases and J by 0 bases, with 10 bases between the two germline ends. Germline assignment: CDR1 GTSNPN and CDR2 SVGIG (reference sequence). CDR3 protein: CAWNVGVSYEQYF. In DNA, the CDR3 is TGTGCCTGGAATGTGGGAGTCTCCTACGAGCAGTACTTC.

This chain links TRBV5-4 with TRBJ1-1, with 7 bases fitting TRBD1. V lost 4 bases to trimming and J lost 8 bases; unmatched junction nucleotides: 11. The CDR3 has 14 residues. In germline, CDR1 is SGHNT, CDR2 YYREEE (reference sequence). CDR3 in DNA: TGTGCCAGCAGCGCTCCGGGACAGCCCAACGAAGCTTTCTTT. It specifies CASSAPGQPNEAFF.

This sequence joins TRBV5-4 and TRBJ2-7; 10 bases map to TRBD2. The CDR3 is 15 residues long. J lost 0 bases, V lost 5 bases, and 5 bases had no gene match. Germline loops: CDR1 SGHNT, CDR2 YYREEE (reference sequence). CDR3 in amino acids: CASSITSGVSYEQYF. CDR3 nucleotides: TGTGCCAGCAGTATTACTAGCGGGGTCTCCTACGAGCAGTACTTC. The full variable domain, with the rest looked up from reference TRBV5-4 and TRBJ2-7, is ETGVTQSPTHLIKTRGQQVTLRCSSQSGHNTVSWYQQALGQGPQFIFQYYREEENGRGNFPPRFSGLQFPNYSSELNVNALELDDSALYLCASSITSGVSYEQYFGPGTRLTVT.

The V gene is TRBV7-2, the J gene TRBJ2-7; 11 bases line up with TRBD2. Germline CDR1 SGHTA, CDR2 FQGNSA. This CDR3 comprises 15 residues. Trimming took 1 base from V and 3 from J; bases not matched to a gene: 2. The CDR3 sequence: CASSLGLAGGYEQYF. The CDR3 region has the DNA TGTGCCAGCAGCTTAGGGCTAGCGGGGGGCTACGAGCAGTACTTC.

The V gene is TRBV7-2, the J gene TRBJ2-5; 8 bases are shared with TRBD1. V trimming: 4 bases; J trimming: 7 bases; junction bases outside the gene matches: 8. This CDR3 has 14 amino acids. Germline V gene sequence: CDR1 SGHTA, CDR2 FQGNSA. The CDR3 DNA reads TGTGCCAGCAGCTCTACAGGGGGTTATGGGACCCAGTACTTC. This sequence encodes CASSSTGGYGTQYF.

This chain uses TRBV9 with TRBJ2-1; D is tentatively TRBD1 or TRBD2 (7 bases each). Germline values: CDR1 SGDLS, CDR2 YYNGEE. V lost 7 bases and J 3 bases, leaving 14 bases between the germline ends. CDR3 length equals 14 residues. CDR3 sequence (DNA): TGTGCCAGCTCCCAGGGGGGGGTCTACAATGAGCAGTTCTTC. Translating it yields CASSQGGVYNEQFF.

The V gene is TRBV28, the J gene TRBJ1-1; a weak D match, TRBD1 (6 bases). This CDR3 region has 15 residues. The V gene's germline CDR1 is MDHEN and CDR2 SYDVKM. V was pared by 2 bases and J by 0 bases, with 10 bases between. CDR3 sequence reads: CASSLGGRMNTEAFF. DNA of the CDR3: TGTGCCAGCAGTTTAGGGGGGCGAATGAACACTGAAGCTTTCTTT.